This TCR beta chain is drawn from a study of T-cell reconstitution after alpha-beta-depleted transplantation in children. This CDR3 comprises 15 residues. V was shortened by 6 bases and J by 1 base, with 17 bases between the two germline ends. CDR1 is SGHRS, CDR2 YFSETQ, per germline. The TCRbeta library incorporated unique molecular identifiers. One entry per CDR3 protein results from TCRdb running MiXCR on the PCR reads. Of more than 450,000 distinct CDR3 sequences listed, about 18% are singletons. This TCR derives from a human donor who donated a stem cell graft to a child with acute lymphoblastic leukemia. This specimen consisted of PBMCs from the stem cell graft donor, obtained from the stem cell graft. The V call is TRBV5-1, the J call TRBJ2-7, with TRBD2 as a possible D gene (5 bases). The CDR3 sequence is CASNRDGQTSYEQYF. The DNA of the CDR3 is TGCGCCAGCAACCGGGATGGCCAGACATCCTACGAGCAGTACTTC.